Listed here is a single T cell receptor (beta chain). What it binds is unknown. The sample comes from a study of T cell responses to AZD1222 COVID-19 vaccine. The study's findings and limits: Two AZD1222 administrations were followed by greater Spike-specific TCR breadth and depth. The donors showed a predominance of white British ancestry and of females, with possible underestimation of clonal diversity. Repertoire sampling happened only post peak T cell response.

Second-dose recipients at about 4 or about 12 weeks were treated as one pooled group. This table comes from immunoSEQ multiplex PCR, and its TCRdb copy is limited to in-frame clones, with some not included. The table includes 110,000 to 150,000 clones, 92% detected once. With 5 bases removed from V and 5 bases from J, the gap between germline ends came to 7 bases. Germline CDR1 is SGHDN and CDR2 is FVKESK. The CDR3 has 11 residues. This chain connects TRBV14 to TRBJ2-7; no clear D. The origin of this receptor is an adult who received the AZD1222 COVID-19 vaccine. The sample was peripheral blood, taken 28 days after the second AZD1222 dose. The DNA for the CDR3 is TGTGCCAGCAGCTCCCATCACGAGCAGTACTTC. Its protein is CASSSHHEQYF.